This T cell receptor beta chain was documented in a study of T cells in Graves' hyperthyroidism and ophthalmopathy. General observations from the study: Blood also held most thyroid clonotypes expanded beyond 0.001. Ophthalmopathy could be told apart from stable hyperthyroidism with a 13 V-J model.

Amplified TCR beta CDR3 regions derived from RNA transcripts. An initial round of RT-PCR targeting the TCR CDR3 relied on the HTBI primer set. From the multiplex PCR reads, TCRdb called clonotypes with MiXCR, one entry per CDR3 protein. Among roughly 640,000 distinct CDR3 sequences listed, roughly a sixth were seen once. Per the germline V gene, CDR1 is WNHNN and CDR2 is SYGVQD (reference sequence). This CDR3 has 15 residues. Trimming cost V 2 bases and J 6 bases, with 13 bases left between them. Exclusion followed for patients with uncontrolled infection, other autoimmune disease, pregnancy or lactation. Each diagnosis was grounded in clinical symptoms, serum thyroxine and TRAb, thyroid ultrasound, and orbital computed tomography. Turning to this clonotype: No antigen is known for it.

This TCR derives from a middle-aged woman with Graves' ophthalmopathy. What was sequenced was blood. V usage is TRBV10-1 and J usage is TRBJ2-2, with D possibly TRBD1 on 5 matching bases. CDR3 coding DNA: TGCGCCAGCAGTGAGGTTAAGGGGTATGCCGGGGAGCTGTTTTTT. This gives the protein CASSEVKGYAGELFF.